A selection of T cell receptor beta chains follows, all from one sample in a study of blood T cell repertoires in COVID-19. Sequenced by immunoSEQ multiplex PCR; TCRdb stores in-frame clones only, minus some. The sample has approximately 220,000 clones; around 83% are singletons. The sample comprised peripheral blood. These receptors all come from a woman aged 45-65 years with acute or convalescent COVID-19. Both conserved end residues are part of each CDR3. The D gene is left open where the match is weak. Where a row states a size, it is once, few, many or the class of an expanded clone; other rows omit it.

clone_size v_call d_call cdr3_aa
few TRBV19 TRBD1 CASRSIWTGESWELFF
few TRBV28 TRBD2 CASSRGLAGPREQYF
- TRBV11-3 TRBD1 CASSPGQGLYSYNEQFF
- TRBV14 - CASSQENRANYGYTF
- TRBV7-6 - CASSLASGMNTGELFF
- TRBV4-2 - CASSHEAGQRNEQFF
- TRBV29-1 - CSVAGGTDTQYF
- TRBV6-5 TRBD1 CASSYSIGTGVWHF
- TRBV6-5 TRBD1 CASTKTGTGWGYTF
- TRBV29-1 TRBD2 CSVEDQTSGYNEQFF
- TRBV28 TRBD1 CASSTLAGGLYNEQFF
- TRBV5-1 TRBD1 CASSLANGGTGGTDTQYF
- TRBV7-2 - CASSLAEEKFF
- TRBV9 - CASSVGENYGYTF
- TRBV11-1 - CASSYHGGPTYEQYF
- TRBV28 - CASSFFLLGRGSTGELFF
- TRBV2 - CASRERLGDTQYF
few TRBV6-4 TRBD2 CASSVLAGSYNEQFF
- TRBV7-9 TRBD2 CASSLLGGSVETQYF
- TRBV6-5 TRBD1 CASSRDRGGEKLFF
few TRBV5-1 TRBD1 CASSFRQGKDEQYF
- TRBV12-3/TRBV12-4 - CASSRGTYEQYF
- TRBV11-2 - CASSLVDSSYEQYF
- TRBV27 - CASSLSPFPGSTDTQYF
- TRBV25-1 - CASRGGTAEAFF
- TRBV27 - CASSPETATRGKLFF